This T cell receptor (beta chain) stems from a study of Ad26.COV2.S vaccination and SARS-CoV-2 variants. Overall study: Administration of Ad26.COV2.S was intramuscular, either once or twice 56 days apart.

Regarding this clone: Antigen unknown.

Assay used: immunoSEQ multiplex PCR; TCRdb lists only in-frame clones, some missing. The table records hundreds of thousands of clones, roughly 89% of them present only once. Treatment given: some 19 received Ad26.COV2.S at low or high dose, single or two shots; several received placebo; per-sample allocation not given. It was on day 63 after the first vaccine or placebo injection that samples were taken. In the vaccine, an Ad26 vector expressed the SARS-CoV-2 spike of the Wuhan strain. Germline-derived CDR1 and CDR2 are LNHNV and YYDKDF (reference sequence). The CDR3 has 12 amino acids. V dropped 1 base and J dropped 6 bases, with 6 bases sitting between them. Overall study findings and caveats: Comparability of non-spike TCR breadth was observed across vaccine and placebo recipients.

The rearrangement joins TRBV15 to TRBJ1-1; D is unresolved. The sequence came from a person aged 18-65 years who received the Ad26.COV2.S COVID-19 vaccine or a placebo. The sample consisted of peripheral blood, taken in a trial of Ad26.COV2.S vaccine versus placebo. CDR3 in amino acids: CATSRAHAEAFF. Here the CDR3 DNA reads TGTGCCACCAGCAGAGCGCACGCTGAAGCTTTCTTT.